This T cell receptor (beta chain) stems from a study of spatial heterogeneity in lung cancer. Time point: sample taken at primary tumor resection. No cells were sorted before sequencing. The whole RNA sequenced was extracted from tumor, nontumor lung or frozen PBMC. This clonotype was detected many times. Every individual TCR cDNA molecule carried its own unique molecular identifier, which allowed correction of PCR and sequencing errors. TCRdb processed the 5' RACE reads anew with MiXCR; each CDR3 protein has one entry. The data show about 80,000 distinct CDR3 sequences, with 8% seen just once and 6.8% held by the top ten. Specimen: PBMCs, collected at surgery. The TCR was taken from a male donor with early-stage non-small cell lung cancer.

The CDR3 DNA reads as TGTGCCAGCAGCCAGACCGGGACAGCAGATACGCAGTATTTT. Encoded protein: CASSQTGTADTQYF. The chain has TRBV7-2 and TRBJ2-3; 7 bases line up with TRBD1. Germline V gene lookup returns CDR1 SGHTA and CDR2 FQGNSA. This CDR3 comprises 14 residues. The trim removed 5 bases at V and 4 bases at J, leaving 6 bases unmatched.